This T cell receptor (beta chain) emerged from a study of T cells in women clearing cervical HPV infection. Turning to the study itself: Controls' single incident HPV16 infection cleared within 12 months without precancer. Study outcomes and limitations: TRBV6-7 abundance was lower in cases than controls (around 0.11% versus 0.15%).

All donors had a single incident cervical HPV16 infection, not prevalent. MY09/MY11 PCR detected cervical HPV DNA; dot-blot assigned genotypes. This table comes from immunoSEQ multiplex PCR, and its TCRdb copy is limited to in-frame clones, with some not included. Recorded here are tens of thousands of clones; the top ten clones represent 4.3%. A word on this clone: Its antigen is currently unknown. Sequencing ends 3 residues short of the CDR3 end; the germline J gene provides the rest.

Germline CDR1 and CDR2: SGHRS and YFSETQ. Losses at the gene ends were 0 bases for V and 5 bases for J; bases not matched to a gene: 6. The CDR3 contains 16 residues. This chain links TRBV5-1 with TRBJ1-4; 8 positions match TRBD1. The TCR sequence derives from a woman aged 18-70 years with a cervical HPV16 infection that either progressed to CIN3+ or cleared (not recorded which). Input material: blood buffy coat. This chain's CDR3 is CASSLGQGSGNEKLFF. CDR3 DNA, as far as it was read: TGCGCCAGCAGCTTGGGACAGGGGAGTGGGAATGAAAAA.